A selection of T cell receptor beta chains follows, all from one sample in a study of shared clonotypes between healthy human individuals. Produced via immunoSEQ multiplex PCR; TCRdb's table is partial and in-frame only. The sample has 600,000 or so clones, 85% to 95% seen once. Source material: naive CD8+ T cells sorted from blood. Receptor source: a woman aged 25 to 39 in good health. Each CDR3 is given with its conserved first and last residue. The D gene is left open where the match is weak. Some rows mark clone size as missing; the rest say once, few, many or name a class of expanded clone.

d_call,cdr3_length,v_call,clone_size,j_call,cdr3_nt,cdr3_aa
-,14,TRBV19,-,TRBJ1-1,TGTGCCAGTAGTATAGCGGGTGCGGACACTGAAGCTTTCTTT,CASSIAGADTEAFF
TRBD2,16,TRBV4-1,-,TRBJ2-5,TGCGCCAGCAGCCATTTCGGGACTAGTAAAGTAGAGACCCAGTACTTC,CASSHFGTSKVETQYF
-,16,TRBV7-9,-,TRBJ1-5,TGTGCCAGCAGCTTAGGGGTCCCTCTGGGCAATCAGCCCCAGCATTTT,CASSLGVPLGNQPQHF
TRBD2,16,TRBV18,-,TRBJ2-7,TGTGCCAGCTCACCCCCTTTGGCGGGAGGGTCCTACGAGCAGTACTTC,CASSPPLAGGSYEQYF
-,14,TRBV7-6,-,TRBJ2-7,TGTGCCAGCAGCTGGGGGGGGGCCTCCTACGAGCAGTACTTC,CASSWGGASYEQYF
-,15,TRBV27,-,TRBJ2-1,TGTGCCAGCAGTGTACTAGCAGGCGCCTACAATGAGCAGTTCTTC,CASSVLAGAYNEQFF
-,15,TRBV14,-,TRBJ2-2,TGTGCCAGCAGCCTCAGGACGGTGAACACCGGGGAGCTGTTTTTT,CASSLRTVNTGELFF
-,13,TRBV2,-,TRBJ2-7,TGTGCCAGCAGTGTCGGGCAGGGGTATGAGCAGTACTTC,CASSVGQGYEQYF
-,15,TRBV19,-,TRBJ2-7,TGTGCCAGTAGCCCCTTGCCAGGGACATTCAACGAGCAGTACTTC,CASSPLPGTFNEQYF
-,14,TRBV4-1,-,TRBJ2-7,TGCGCCAGCAGCCACACCAGCAGTGACTACGAGCAGTACTTC,CASSHTSSDYEQYF
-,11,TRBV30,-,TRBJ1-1,TGTGCCTGGAGTGTCGCCCATGAAGCTTTCTTT,CAWSVAHEAFF
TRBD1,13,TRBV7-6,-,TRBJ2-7,TGTGCCAGCAGCGAGGGACAGCATTACGAGCAGTACTTC,CASSEGQHYEQYF
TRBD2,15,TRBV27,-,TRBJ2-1,TGTGCCGCGGGGGAGGTCCCGACCTCCTACAATGAGCAGTTCTTC,CAAGEVPTSYNEQFF
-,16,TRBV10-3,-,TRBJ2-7,TGTGCCATCACCAACGACGATACGGGCGAGGGCTACGAGCAGTACTTC,CAITNDDTGEGYEQYF
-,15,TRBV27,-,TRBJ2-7,TGTGCCAGCAGTTTATTAGCCCTACCTACCTACGAGCAGTACTTC,CASSLLALPTYEQYF
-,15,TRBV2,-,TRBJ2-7,TGTGCCAGCAGAGGTGGAGGAAGAAGCTCCTACGAGCAGTACTTC,CASRGGGRSSYEQYF
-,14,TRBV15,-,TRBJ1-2,TGTGCCACCAGCAGCGTGGCCGTCAACTATGGCTACACCTTC,CATSSVAVNYGYTF
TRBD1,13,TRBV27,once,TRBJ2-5,TGTGCCAGCTGGGACAGTCAAGGAGAGACCCAGTACTTC,CASWDSQGETQYF
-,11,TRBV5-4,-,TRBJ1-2,TGTGCCAGCAGCTTGGGGTGGGGCTACACCTTC,CASSLGWGYTF
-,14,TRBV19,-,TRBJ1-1,TGTGCCAGTAGGCTATCCGGGGACACGGCTGAAGCTTTCTTT,CASRLSGDTAEAFF
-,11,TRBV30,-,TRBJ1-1,TGTGCCTGGAGTGTCGGGCTTGAAGCTTTCTTT,CAWSVGLEAFF
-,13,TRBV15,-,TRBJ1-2,TGTGCCACCAGCACCGACAGGAGCTATGGCTACACCTTC,CATSTDRSYGYTF
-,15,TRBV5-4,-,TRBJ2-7,TGTGCCAGCAGCTTGGGGGAGACGAAGACATACGAGCAGTACTTC,CASSLGETKTYEQYF
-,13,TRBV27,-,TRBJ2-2,TGTGCCAGCATCGGACGGAACACCGGGGAGCTGTTTTTT,CASIGRNTGELFF
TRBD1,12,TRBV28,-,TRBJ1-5,TGTGCCAGCATTAGGGGGCCAGAGCCCCAGCATTTT,CASIRGPEPQHF
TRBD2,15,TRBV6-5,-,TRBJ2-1,TGTGCCAGCAGTACCGGGACGGGGGGGTTAAATGAGCAGTTCTTC,CASSTGTGGLNEQFF
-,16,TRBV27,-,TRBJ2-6,TGTGCCAGCAGTTTACGACGGCTCTCTGGGGCCAACGTCCTGACTTTC,CASSLRRLSGANVLTF
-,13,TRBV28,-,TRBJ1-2,TGTGCCAGCAGCGGGGAGGGAAGCTATGGCTACACCTTC,CASSGEGSYGYTF
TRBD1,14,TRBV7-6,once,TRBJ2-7,TGTGCCAGCAGCCACGGGACAGGGGGTTACGAGCAGTACTTC,CASSHGTGGYEQYF
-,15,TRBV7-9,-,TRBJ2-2,TGTGCCAGCAGCTTAGGCGGACCGGGGACCGGGGAGCTGTTTTTT,CASSLGGPGTGELFF
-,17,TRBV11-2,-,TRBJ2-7,TGTGCCAGCAGCTTAGAGAATTTAGGACACTTGTCCTACGAGCAGTACTTC,CASSLENLGHLSYEQYF
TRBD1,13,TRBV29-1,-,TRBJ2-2,TGCAGCGTTGAGGACAGGAAGTCCGGGGAGCTGTTTTTT,CSVEDRKSGELFF
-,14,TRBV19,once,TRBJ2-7,TGTGCCAGTAGTTGGGGGATGGGCTCCTACGAGCAGTACTTC,CASSWGMGSYEQYF
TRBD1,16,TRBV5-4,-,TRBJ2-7,TGTGCCAGCAGCTTGGGATCCGGGACAGCCATTTACGAGCAGTACTTC,CASSLGSGTAIYEQYF
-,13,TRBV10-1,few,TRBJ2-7,TGCGCCAGCAGTGAGGAAGGATCCCACGAGCAGTACTTC,CASSEEGSHEQYF
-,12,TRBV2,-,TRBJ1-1,TGTGCCAGCCACAGGATGAACACTGAAGCTTTCTTT,CASHRMNTEAFF
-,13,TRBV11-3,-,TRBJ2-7,TGTGCCAGCAGCTTAGTTACAGGGTACGAGCAGTACTTC,CASSLVTGYEQYF
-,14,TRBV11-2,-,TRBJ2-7,TGTGCCAGCAAATGGTCAGGGGACCTCTACGAGCAGTACTTC,CASKWSGDLYEQYF
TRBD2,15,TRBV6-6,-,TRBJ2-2,TGTGCCAGCAGTTACACCGGGAGGGTTACCGGGGAGCTGTTTTTT,CASSYTGRVTGELFF
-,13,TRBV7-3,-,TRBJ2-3,TGTGCCAGCAGTCCACCCTCGACAGATACGCAGTATTTT,CASSPPSTDTQYF
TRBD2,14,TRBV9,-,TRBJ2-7,TGTGCCAGCAGCGCTGCGGGAGACTCCTACGAGCAGTACTTC,CASSAAGDSYEQYF
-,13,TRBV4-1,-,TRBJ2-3,TGCGCCAGCAGCCAAAGAATGGGAGATACGCAGTATTTT,CASSQRMGDTQYF